The 14 T cell receptor beta chains reported below all come from one sample, sequenced in a study of PD-L1 blockade in urothelial cancer. As to time point: pretreatment peripheral blood. Profiling relied on immunoSEQ multiplex PCR, and the TCRdb table lists in-frame clones only, not all of them. The sample contains roughly 17,000 clones, 89% of which appear only once. Sequenced here: PBMCs, sampled around atezolizumab (anti-PD-L1) treatment. The receptors shown here come from a man in his 70s with urothelial cancer.

Turning to this clone: Other DNA sequences in this specimen translate into the identical CDR3. This chain connects TRBV5-1 to TRBJ2-7; D possibly corresponds to TRBD2 (5 bases). Trimming stripped 0 bases from V and 5 bases from J, with 24 bases between. Per the germline V gene, CDR1 is SGHRS and CDR2 is YFSETQ. The CDR3 consists of 18 residues. The CDR3 protein is CASSLAYSGSAVYNEQYF. CDR3 sequence (DNA): TGCGCCAGCAGCTTGGCCTACTCGGGGAGTGCGGTCTACAACGAGCAGTACTTC.

The V gene is TRBV28, the J gene TRBJ2-1, with 8 bases fitting TRBD2. This CDR3 region has 15 residues. Unmatched junction bases numbered 7, after V lost 5 bases and J lost 4 bases. CDR1 and CDR2 from the germline V gene are MDHEN and SYDVKM. For the CDR3, the DNA is TGTGCCAGCAGTGCCCAGCGGGGGCCATACAATGAGCAGTTCTTC. This codes for CASSAQRGPYNEQFF.

The CDR3 loop reads CASSESVVGVAKNIQYF. In nucleotides, the CDR3 is TGTGCCAGCAGTGAATCCGTCGTCGGGGTAGCCAAAAACATTCAGTACTTC. The chain links TRBV2 to TRBJ2-4; D possibly corresponds to TRBD2 (5 bases). V lost 2 bases and J lost 0, with 14 bases in between. Germline V gene lookup returns CDR1 SNHLY and CDR2 FYNNEI. The CDR3 sequence is 17 residues long.

This chain joins TRBV30 and TRBJ2-3; 7 bases fit TRBD1. CDR1 and CDR2 (germline): GTSNPN, SVGIG (reference sequence). Trimming took 0 bases from V and 1 from J; bases not matched to a gene: 7. This CDR3 has 16 amino acids. The DNA for the CDR3 is TGTGCCTGGAGTGTAGGGGGCCTGACCCGCACAGATACGCAGTATTTT. It translates to CAWSVGGLTRTDTQYF.

The rearrangement links TRBV30 to TRBJ2-1; 8 positions match TRBD2. The ends lost 2 bases at V and 3 bases at J; junction bases unmatched: 6. Germline CDR1 and CDR2: GTSNPN and SVGIG (reference sequence). This CDR3 has 15 residues. Here the CDR3 reads CAWSLVAGFYNEQFF. For the CDR3, the DNA is TGTGCCTGGAGTCTTGTAGCGGGGTTCTACAATGAGCAGTTCTTC.

The chain is built from TRBV5-8 and TRBJ2-1, with D maybe TRBD2 (6 bases). The CDR3 spans 16 residues. V was trimmed by 4 bases and J by 0 bases, leaving 14 bases between them. Germline V lookup: CDR1 SGHTS, CDR2 YDEGEE. Here the CDR3 DNA reads TGTGCCAGCAGCCCGCCCCCCGGGAGCTCCTACAATGAGCAGTTCTTC. Its protein is CASSPPPGSSYNEQFF.

This chain uses TRBV29-1 with TRBJ2-3, with D perhaps TRBD1 (6 bases). Germline V gives CDR1 SQVTM, CDR2 ANQGSEA. Between the trimmed V and J ends, which lost 3 bases and 3 bases, there was a span of 10 bases. CDR3 length equals 13 residues. The CDR3 here is CSVDLGGTDTQYF. Here the CDR3 DNA reads TGCAGCGTTGACCTAGGGGGAACAGATACGCAGTATTTT.

V gene TRBV28 combines with J gene TRBJ2-7; the match to TRBD2 covers 9 bases. CDR1 and CDR2 from the germline V gene are MDHEN and SYDVKM. The CDR3 covers 14 residues. V gave up 4 bases and J gave up 4 bases; unmatched junction bases: 5. CDR3 protein: CASSSRLAEYEQYF. The CDR3 nucleotides read TGTGCCAGCAGTTCGAGACTAGCGGAGTACGAGCAGTACTTC. Full variable domain (missing parts from reference TRBV28 and TRBJ2-7): DVKVTQSSRYLVKRTGEKVFLECVQDMDHENMFWYRQDPGLGLRLIYFSYDVKMKEKGDIPEGYSVSREKKERFSLILESASTNQTSMYLCASSSRLAEYEQYFGPGTRLTVT.

The J gene is TRBJ2-2, the V gene TRBV6-1, with D possibly TRBD1 on 5 matching bases. V was pared by 5 bases and J by 1 base, with 11 bases between. This CDR3 has 15 amino acids. Per the germline V gene, CDR1 is MNHNS and CDR2 is SASEGT. CDR3 DNA sequence: TGTGCCAGCAGTTCAGGGCCGGAGAACACCGGGGAGCTGTTTTTT. This sequence encodes CASSSGPENTGELFF.

The rearrangement links TRBV30 to TRBJ2-5, with a tentative D call TRBD2 (6 bases). The germline CDR1 and CDR2 sequences are GTSNPN and SVGIG (reference sequence). The V and J ends lost 3 bases and 5 bases respectively, with 13 bases between them. The CDR3 is 13 residues long. CDR3 coding DNA: TGTGCCTGGAGGATTGGGGGGACGGAGACCCAGTACTTC. It specifies CAWRIGGTETQYF.

CDR3 DNA: TGTGCCAGCAGCTTTGGGCCCTATCGCCAGGGCTTTTCTGGAAACACCATATATTTT. Translation gives CASSFGPYRQGFSGNTIYF. The chain joins TRBV12-1 to TRBJ1-3; the table assigns TRBD1, which was not confirmed against the DNA. TRBV12-1 is marked as a pseudogene. There are 19 residues in the CDR3.

The rearrangement joins TRBV7-9 to TRBJ1-6; no firm D call. Trimming cost V 5 bases and J 5 bases, with 16 bases left between them. This CDR3 contains 16 residues. Germline CDR1 is SEHNR and CDR2 is FQNEAQ (reference sequence). The CDR3 region is CASSNLRGDNNSPLHF. CDR3 bases: TGTGCCAGCAGCAACTTACGGGGAGACAATAATTCACCCCTCCACTTT. Together with reference TRBV7-9 and TRBJ1-6, the CDR3 gives the full variable domain: DTGVSQNPRHKITKRGQNVTFRCDPISEHNRLYWYRQTLGQGPEFLTYFQNEAQLEKSRLLSDRFSAERPKGSFSTLEIQRTEQGDSAMYLCASSNLRGDNNSPLHFGNGTRLTVT.

The chain carries TRBV9 and TRBJ1-1, with 7 bases matching TRBD1. CDR3 length: 17 amino acids. Germline values: CDR1 SGDLS, CDR2 YYNGEE. J lost 4 bases, V lost 1 base, and 13 bases had no gene match. The CDR3 DNA reads TGTGCCAGCAGCGTATCCGGTGGTATAGACAGGGCCACTGAAGCTTTCTTT. Residues: CASSVSGGIDRATEAFF.

The V call is TRBV9, the J call TRBJ2-3, with 8 bases aligning to TRBD2. Unmatched junction bases numbered 4, after V lost 0 bases and J lost 1 base. Germline V CDR1 and CDR2: SGDLS, YYNGEE. CDR3 size: 16 residues. The CDR3 sequence: CASSVGSGGRTDTQYF. The CDR3 DNA reads TGTGCCAGCAGCGTAGGGAGCGGGGGACGCACAGATACGCAGTATTTT.